One sample yielded the 16 T cell receptor delta chains listed below, sequenced in a study of γδ T cells in repeated Plasmodium falciparum infection (dated by TCRdb to 2020 to 2022). Receptor libraries were prepared by multiplex PCR. The sequencing machine was an Illumina MiSeq. TCRdb recomputed clones from the public reads with CATT; identical DNA rows were then combined. This sample lists around 86,000 delta-chain clones; approximately 1.5% were detected once. The ten most abundant clones make up around 8.5% of the sample. Vgamma9/Vdelta2+ and Vdelta2-negative gammadelta T cell populations were flow-sorted from peripheral blood mononuclear cells for bulk TCR repertoire analysis. What was sequenced was gamma-delta T cells from blood. The receptors originated from a pool of human donors (malaria-infected and uninfected, not separated).

This clone has more than one count but fewer than ten. The protein held in TCRdb is that of a much larger clone and does not match this DNA's translation at residue 13, likely because of a read error; the protein shown is translated from the DNA. The chain uses TRDV2 and TRDJ1; D is possibly TRDD3 (5 bases). TCRdb is silent on the J gene; assignment here came from matching the DNA to germline. CDR3 size: 17 residues. CDR1 and CDR2 (germline): GEAIGNYY, EKD. CDR3 sequence reads: CACDSLLGDSHTGKLIF. In DNA form, the CDR3 reads TGTGCCTGTGACTCTCTACTTGGGGACTCCCACACCGGTAAACTCATCTTT.

As regards this clone: A far larger clone is just one base off, so this is likely a read error. Other DNA sequences from this sample encode an identical CDR3 as well. The chain carries TRDV1 and TRDJ1; 12 bases are shared with TRDD3. Germline lookup yields CDR1 TSWWSYY and CDR2 QGS. The CDR3 covers 25 residues. In DNA, the CDR3 is TGTGCTCTTGGGGAACATCGTGCTTCCCACTGTACTGGGGGATACTTGGGGCTGTACACCGATAAGCTCATCTTT. Its translation is CALGEHRASHCTGGYLGLYTDKLIF.

Regarding this clone: With only one base between it and a far larger clone, this is likely a read error. Other DNA sequences of this sample code for an identical CDR3. The chain combines TRDV1 with TRDJ1; 13 bases are a match to TRDD3. CDR3 length: 21 amino acids. The germline CDR1 and CDR2 sequences are TSWWSYY and QGS. The CDR3 nucleotides are TGTGCTCTTGGGGACAGTTCCTACACGTACTGGGGGATACGCGTCACCGATAAACTCATCTTC. It specifies CALGDSSYTYWGIRVTDKLIF.

This clone was recorded a few times. The TCRdb protein, from a much larger clone, departs from this DNA's translation at residue 12, likely by read error; the protein shown derives from the DNA. V usage is TRDV2 and J usage is TRDJ1; 7 positions agree with TRDD3. Assignment of the J gene here rests on matching the DNA to germline, because TCRdb gives none. V gave up 0 bases and J gave up 1 base; unmatched junction bases: 13. This CDR3 is 18 amino acids long. The germline CDR1 and CDR2 sequences are GEAIGNYY and EKD. The CDR3: CACDTVPLRIRVTDKLIF. Written as DNA, the CDR3 is TGTGCCTGTGACACCGTTCCTCTTCGGATACGGGTCACCGATAAACTCATCTTT.

To note about this clone: The protein TCRdb gives is from a much larger clone and does not agree with this DNA's translation at residue 17, likely a read error; the protein shown here comes from the DNA. The chain links TRDV1 to TRDJ1; D is ambiguous. Germline-derived CDR1 and CDR2 are TSWWSYY and QGS. This CDR3 has 19 amino acids. The CDR3 sequence is CALGGPQGVPRLGTDKRIF. The CDR3 coding sequence is TGTGCTCTTGGGGGACCACAAGGGGTGCCCCGTCTTGGAACCGATAAACGCATCTTT.

Only a few counts were recorded for this clone. The V call is TRDV1, the J call TRDJ1, with 9 nucleotides matching TRDD2. V lost 3 bases to trimming and J lost 4 bases; unmatched junction nucleotides: 15. Germline CDR1 reads TSWWSYY; CDR2 reads QGS. This CDR3 spans 18 amino acids. The CDR3 reads CALGDPSYAYAGNDKLIF. CDR3 nucleotides: TGTGCTCTTGGGGACCCTTCCTACGCGTACGCTGGAAACGATAAACTCATCTTT.

As for this clone: TCRdb pairs this DNA with a much larger clone's protein that differs at residue 14, likely a read error; the protein shown was translated from the DNA. The chain carries TRDV1 and TRDJ1, with TRDD3 identical over 9 bases. The J gene, absent from TCRdb, was called here by matching the DNA to germline. Germline CDR1 and CDR2: TSWWSYY and QGS. With 0 bases clipped from V and 7 bases from J, the junction kept 15 bases outside the gene matches. The CDR3 contains 18 residues. The CDR3 sequence is CALGELKPWGMIVGKLIF. Written as DNA, the CDR3 is TGTGCTCTTGGGGAACTTAAACCCTGGGGGATGATTGTGGGTAAACTCATCTTT.

This clone turned up a few times. Translating this DNA gives a protein that differs at residue 9 from the TCRdb one, which belongs to a much larger clone; a read error is likely, and the protein shown is this translation. The chain's CDR3 is CALGELKPRGMIVDKLIF. DNA of the CDR3: TGTGCTCTTGGGGAACTTAAACCCCGGGGGATGATTGTGGATAAACTCATCTTT. The chain couples TRDV1 to TRDJ1; 7 nucleotides agree with TRDD3. This CDR3 has 18 amino acids. Germline CDR1 reads TSWWSYY; CDR2 reads QGS. V lost 0 bases to trimming and J lost 5 bases; unmatched junction nucleotides: 15.

Comments on this clone: The protein that TCRdb holds for this DNA derives from a much larger clone and differs from the translated DNA at residue 11, which likely indicates a read error; the protein shown here is translated from the DNA. V and J are TRDV2 and TRDJ1; 9 bases align to TRDD3. The J gene was not available in TCRdb and was assigned here by matching the DNA to germline segments. Per germline, CDR1 GEAIGNYY and CDR2 EKD. Trimming cost V 0 bases and J 2 bases; bases outside gene matches: 33. The CDR3 runs 25 residues. Written as DNA, the CDR3 is TGTGCCTGTGACACCGTGGGCCCTTCCCAGATCCTGGCTACTGGGGGACCCCTTTCGACCGATAAACTCATCTTT. Translation gives CACDTVGPSQILATGGPLSTDKLIF.

A word on this clone: The TCRdb record carries a much larger clone's protein, which differs from this DNA's translation at residue 12; a read error is the likely cause, and the protein listed here is the DNA translation. The V gene is TRDV1, the J gene TRDJ2; either TRDD2 or TRDD3 may fit D (5 bases each). Here the J gene was assigned by germline matching of the DNA, as TCRdb has none. V lost 0 bases to trimming and J lost 0 bases, with 23 bases between them. Germline loops: CDR1 TSWWSYY, CDR2 QGS. The CDR3 consists of 21 residues. For the CDR3, the DNA is TGTGCTCTTGGGGAACTGTCCCTACGGGGGTGGAGGAGTGCTTTGACAGCACAACTCTTCTTT. Its protein is CALGELSLRGWRSALTAQLFF.

This clone was detected ten times or more. V usage is TRDV1 and J usage is TRDJ1; TRDD3 matches 10 bases. This CDR3 is built from 19 residues. The germline V gene encodes CDR1 TSWWSYY and CDR2 QGS. The V gene end was trimmed by 8 bases and the J gene end by 2 bases; junction bases not matched to a gene: 20. As DNA, the CDR3 is TGTGCTCTTACCATTACCCATGGTTATTTACTGGGGGATACCGATAAACTCATCTTT. This gives the protein CALTITHGYLLGDTDKLIF.

This clone was seen only a few times. TCRdb attributes to this sequence the protein of a much larger clone, which differs from the DNA translation at residue 13; a read error is likely, and the protein displayed is translated from the DNA. This sequence joins TRDV1 and TRDJ2; D gene uncertain. Germline CDR1 reads TSWWSYY; CDR2 reads QGS. The germline V and J ends were trimmed by 4 bases and 4 bases, with 25 bases remaining between them. CDR3 length: 19 amino acids. CDR3 bases: TGTGCTCTTGGGGGGCTACGAGCCAGCACCCTAACCCAGACAGCACAACTCTTCTTT. This encodes CALGGLRASTLTQTAQLFF.

This clone was picked up many times. V and J are TRDV1 and TRDJ1; TRDD2 might be the D (7 bases). This CDR3 region has 25 residues. With 0 bases removed from V and 0 bases from J, the gap between germline ends came to 38 bases. Germline assignment: CDR1 TSWWSYY and CDR2 QGS. In nucleotides, the CDR3 is TGTGCTCTTGGGGAACTTCACCCCCGACCTTCCTTAGGATACTCAAACGAATCAGACACCGATAAACTCATCTTT. It codes for CALGELHPRPSLGYSNESDTDKLIF.

A few counts support this clone. A far larger clone is one nucleotide away, so this likely arose from a read error. Other DNA sequences of this sample code for an identical CDR3. The chain couples TRDV2 to TRDJ1; 8 positions match TRDD3. No J segment appears in TCRdb, so it was assigned here by matching the sequence to germline. Germline CDR1 and CDR2: GEAIGNYY and EKD. The CDR3 is 22 amino acids. Here the CDR3 DNA reads TGTGCCTGTGACACCGAGAGAGTACACTCCCGGGGATGGGGGATGTTGGCCGACAAACTCATCTTT. Translated, it gives CACDTERVHSRGWGMLADKLIF.

On this clone itself: Translating this DNA gives a protein that differs at residue 9 from the TCRdb one, which belongs to a much larger clone; a read error is likely, and the protein shown is this translation. The chain recombines TRDV1 with TRDJ1, with 8 bases lining up with TRDD3. TCRdb is silent on the J gene; assignment here came from matching the DNA to germline. The germline gives CDR1 TSWWSYY, CDR2 QGS. CDR3 size: 19 residues. V was pared by 10 bases and J by 2 bases, with 24 bases of the junction left unmatched. The CDR3 DNA reads TGTGCTCCCCCGCTGTACTGGGGGGTAGGGCGAGGTTCTACCGATAAACTCATCTTT. It is translated as CAPPLYWGVGRGSTDKLIF.

This chain joins TRDV1 and TRDJ1; 9 bases line up with TRDD3. The CDR3 sequence is 18 residues long. Germline values: CDR1 TSWWSYY, CDR2 QGS. J gave up 0 bases and V 4 bases, and 12 bases lay outside the gene matches. In DNA form, the CDR3 reads TGTGCTCTTGGGGGAACGGACGGGGGATACCTCTACACCGATAAACTCATCTTT. Its translation is CALGGTDGGYLYTDKLIF.